The 19 T cell receptor beta chains listed next were all sequenced from one sample in a study of Graves' ophthalmopathy and Graves' hyperthyroidism. TCR beta CDR3 amplification used RNA transcripts. The workflow started with a first-round RT-PCR run with HTBI primers and then moved on to a second-round multiplex PCR. TCRdb re-derived calls from the multiplex PCR reads in MiXCR, one entry per CDR3 protein. Among just over 400,000 distinct CDR3 sequences listed, 20% to 25% were seen once. Sequences were obtained from peripheral blood. Source of these receptors: a woman aged 18-30 years with stable Graves' hyperthyroidism.

This clonotype occurred many times. This chain links TRBV12-3 or TRBV12-4 with TRBJ2-4; D tentatively reads TRBD1 or TRBD2 (7 bases each). The CDR3 has 13 residues. Trimming stripped 5 bases from V and 10 bases from J, with 15 bases between. DNA of the CDR3: TGTGCCAGCAGTCCGTACAGGGGAGGGATTCAGTACTTC. Translated: CASSPYRGGIQYF.

This chain uses TRBV20-1 with TRBJ2-5; D gene ambiguous. CDR1 and CDR2 from the germline V gene are DFQATT and SNEGSKA (reference sequence). The CDR3 is 13 amino acids. V lost 2 bases and J lost 1, with 8 bases in between. The CDR3 region has the DNA TGCAGTGCTAGACTTCTATTCCAAGAGACCCAGTACTTC. Translating it yields CSARLLFQETQYF.

V usage is TRBV12-3 or TRBV12-4 and J usage is TRBJ2-7; the match to TRBD1 covers 7 bases. CDR3 length: 15 residues. Losses at the gene ends were 5 bases for V and 0 bases for J; bases not matched to a gene: 7. This chain's CDR3 is CASSATGTVSYEQYF. CDR3 nucleotide sequence: TGTGCCAGCAGTGCAACCGGGACAGTCTCCTACGAGCAGTACTTC.

There are many counts of this clonotype. The genes are TRBV2 and TRBJ1-1, with TRBD1 identical over 7 bases. J gave up 4 bases and V 2 bases, and 4 bases lay outside the gene matches. CDR1 is SNHLY, CDR2 FYNNEI, per germline. The CDR3 length is 14 residues. The CDR3 loop reads CASSEQTGPTEAFF. The CDR3 DNA reads as TGTGCCAGCAGTGAACAGACAGGGCCCACTGAAGCTTTCTTT.

This clonotype was seen at least ten times. This chain joins TRBV7-9 and TRBJ2-7, with D possibly TRBD2 on 6 matching bases. Germline loops: CDR1 SEHNR, CDR2 FQNEAQ (reference sequence). The CDR3 is made up of 14 amino acids. V was clipped by 7 bases and J by 4 bases, with 17 bases between them. The CDR3 sequence: CASTGSSSTYEQYF. The CDR3 region has the DNA TGTGCCAGCACCGGGAGTTCATCAACTTACGAGCAGTACTTC.

The chain has TRBV12-3 or TRBV12-4 and TRBJ2-7, with 10 nucleotides matching TRBD2. The CDR3 loop spans 15 amino acids. The V segment lost 6 bases and the J segment 5 bases; nucleotides outside the gene matches: 10. As DNA, the CDR3 is TGTGCCAGCAGAGAATCGGGACTAGCGTTGGACGAGCAGTACTTC. Amino acid sequence: CASRESGLALDEQYF.

This clonotype was observed at least ten times. This chain joins TRBV6-5 and TRBJ1-5; no definite D call. Trimming pared 5 bases from V and 5 bases from J, leaving 10 bases between. Germline V gene lookup returns CDR1 MNHEY and CDR2 SVGAGI. This CDR3 is built from 13 residues. The CDR3 coding sequence is TGTGCCAGCAGTAAAATTGGGGATCAGCCCCAGCATTTT. Residues: CASSKIGDQPQHF.

This clonotype was detected ten times or more. The V gene is TRBV7-2, the J gene TRBJ2-4; D gene uncertain. The CDR3 has 11 amino acids. Germline V gene lookup returns CDR1 SGHTA and CDR2 FQGNSA. V shed 5 bases and J shed 10 bases, with 9 bases lying between them. The chain's CDR3 is CASSPNSIQYF. CDR3 nucleotides: TGTGCCAGCAGCCCCAATAGTATTCAGTACTTC.

This clonotype showed up many times. This sequence joins TRBV12-3 or TRBV12-4 and TRBJ2-5; D not resolved. Trimming removed 6 bases at V and 0 bases at J, with 14 bases between. There are 15 residues in the CDR3. CDR3: CASSQTPVYQETQYF. The CDR3 DNA sequence: TGTGCCAGCAGCCAAACCCCAGTGTACCAAGAGACCCAGTACTTC.

This clonotype has at least ten counts. The J gene is TRBJ1-1, the V gene TRBV12-3 or TRBV12-4, with D possibly TRBD1 on 5 matching bases. V was cut by 3 bases and J by 0 bases, with 8 bases left in between. This CDR3 has 14 amino acids. CDR3 in DNA: TGTGCCAGCAGTTTCTCAGGGATGAACACTGAAGCTTTCTTT. Translation gives CASSFSGMNTEAFF.

This clonotype was seen many times. The rearrangement links TRBV10-1 to TRBJ1-6, with D perhaps matching TRBD1 (5 bases). Germline V CDR1 and CDR2: WNHNN, SYGVQD (reference sequence). The CDR3 has 13 amino acids. V shed 2 bases and J shed 12 bases, with 11 bases lying between them. CDR3 protein: CASSEDRRGPLHF. CDR3 in DNA: TGCGCCAGCAGTGAGGACAGAAGAGGACCCCTCCACTTT.

This clonotype occurred many times. This chain uses TRBV12-3 or TRBV12-4 with TRBJ1-1, with a weak D call TRBD1 (5 bases). The V end was cut by 0 bases, the J end by 8 bases, with 13 bases between. The CDR3 sequence is 14 residues long. The CDR3 nucleotides read TGTGCCAGCAGTTTAGCTAGGGGACGGATCGAAGCTTTCTTT. It encodes CASSLARGRIEAFF.

This chain joins TRBV20-1 and TRBJ2-5, with TRBD1 matching 7 bases. CDR1 and CDR2 from the germline V gene are DFQATT and SNEGSKA (reference sequence). CDR3 size: 14 residues. Trimming at V came to 6 bases and at J to 1 base, leaving 8 bases not matched to a gene. CDR3 nucleotides: TGCAGTGCCGATCCCTGGGACAGCCAAGAGACCCAGTACTTC. Protein product: CSADPWDSQETQYF.

Many counts were recorded for this clonotype. The V call is TRBV20-1, the J call TRBJ2-5, with 11 bases identical to TRBD2. The CDR3 is made up of 16 amino acids. The V and J ends lost 3 bases and 5 bases, in that order; junction bases with no gene match: 11. The germline V gene encodes CDR1 DFQATT and CDR2 SNEGSKA (reference sequence). The DNA of the CDR3 is TGCAGTGCTAGGACCCCCACTAGCGGGGGATCGGAGACCCAGTACTTC. Translation gives CSARTPTSGGSETQYF.

Of note for this clonotype: A much larger clone differs from this one at a single base, so this may be a read error. The conserved phenylalanine or tryptophan is not found at the CDR3 terminus, so this likely reflects a read error. CDR3 protein: CASRLLGNQPQHL. The CDR3 region has the DNA TGTGCCAGTCGGCTATTAGGCAATCAGCCCCAGCATTTG. The chain links TRBV28 to TRBJ1-5; D is unclear. Trimming pared 9 bases from V and 2 bases from J, leaving 11 bases between. This CDR3 is 13 amino acids long. The germline CDR1 and CDR2 sequences are MDHEN and SYDVKM.

This clonotype was recorded at least ten times. The V call is TRBV18, the J call TRBJ2-7; TRBD1 is a possible D gene (5 bases). Germline V gene lookup returns CDR1 KGHSH and CDR2 LQKENI. This CDR3 is built from 14 residues. V lost 0 bases to trimming and J lost 5 bases, with 11 bases between them. The CDR3 protein is CASSPPVRVDEQYF. DNA for the CDR3: TGTGCCAGCTCACCACCTGTCAGGGTAGACGAGCAGTACTTC. Drawing the rest from reference TRBV18 and TRBJ2-7, the complete variable domain is NAGVMQNPRHLVRRRGQEARLRCSPMKGHSHVYWYRQLPEEGLKFMVYLQKENIIDESGMPKERFSAEFPKEGPSILRIQQVVRGDSAAYFCASSPPVRVDEQYFGPGTRLTVT.

For this clonotype: A much larger clone sits a single nucleotide away, making a read error possible. The chain uses TRBV6-4 and TRBJ2-1; 12 bases align to TRBD2. V lost 1 base and J lost 6; bases outside the gene matches: 1. The V gene's germline CDR1 is MRHNA and CDR2 SNTAGT. The CDR3 covers 15 residues. This CDR3 reads CASSDLTSGSNEQFF. DNA for the CDR3: TGTGCCAGCAGTGACTTGACTAGCGGGAGCAATGAGCAGTTCTTC.

This clonotype was seen a few times. This chain connects TRBV27 to TRBJ1-6; D not resolved. Trimming took off 2 bases at V and 6 bases at J, with 8 bases between the two ends. Germline lookup yields CDR1 MNHEY and CDR2 SMNVEV (reference sequence). This CDR3 is 14 amino acids long. CDR3 protein: CASSLHGINSPLHF. CDR3 nucleotide sequence: TGTGCCAGCAGTTTACATGGTATTAATTCACCCCTCCACTTT.

This clonotype has a count of ten or more. The rearrangement uses TRBV5-1 and TRBJ1-1; no clear D gene. The germline gives CDR1 SGHRS, CDR2 YFSETQ. The CDR3 has 13 residues. With 2 bases removed from V and 3 bases from J, the gap between germline ends came to 8 bases. The chain's CDR3 is CASSFGVDTEAFF. CDR3 in DNA: TGCGCCAGCAGCTTCGGGGTGGACACTGAAGCTTTCTTT. Full variable domain (outside the CDR3, taken from reference TRBV5-1 and TRBJ1-1): KAGVTQTPRYLIKTRGQQVTLSCSPISGHRSVSWYQQTPGQGLQFLFEYFSETQRNKGNFPGRFSGRQFSNSRSEMNVSTLELGDSALYLCASSFGVDTEAFFGQGTRLTVV.